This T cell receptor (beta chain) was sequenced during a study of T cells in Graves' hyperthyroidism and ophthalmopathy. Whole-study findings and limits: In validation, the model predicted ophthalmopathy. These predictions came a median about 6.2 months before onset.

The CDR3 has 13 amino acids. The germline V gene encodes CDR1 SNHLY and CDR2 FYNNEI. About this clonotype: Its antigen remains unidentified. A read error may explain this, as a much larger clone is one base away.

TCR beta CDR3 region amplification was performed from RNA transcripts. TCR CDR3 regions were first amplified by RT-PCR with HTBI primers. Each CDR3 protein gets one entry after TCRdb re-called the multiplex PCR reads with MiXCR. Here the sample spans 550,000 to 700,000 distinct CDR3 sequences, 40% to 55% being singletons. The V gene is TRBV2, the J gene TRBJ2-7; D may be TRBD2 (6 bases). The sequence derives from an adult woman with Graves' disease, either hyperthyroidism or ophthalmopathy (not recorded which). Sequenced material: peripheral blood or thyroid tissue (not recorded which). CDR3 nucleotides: TGTGCCAGCAGTTTCGGGGGTCCCATCGAGCAGTGCTTC. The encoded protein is CASSFGGPIEQCF.